The sample holds a few counts of the clone carrying this TCR beta chain. The data were obtained in a study of blood T cell repertoires in COVID-19. Study summary: Researchers got acute and convalescent COVID-19 samples from the United States, Italy and Spain. Nucleic acid was either cDNA or gDNA, and it came from T cells, B-cell-depleted T cells, or PBMCs.

Authors' data handling: The authors estimated nucleated cell counts from reference gene primer amplification. Here immunoSEQ multiplex PCR was the method, and the copy in TCRdb shows in-frame clones only, minus some. Clone size and V and J calls were adopted from that table, with D and trimming inferred from the DNA. The sample has 30,000 to 35,000 clones; about 90% are singletons. The CDR3 sequence is 15 residues long. Germline V CDR1 and CDR2: SGHTA, FQGNSA. The V and J ends lost 1 base and 3 bases, in that order; junction bases with no gene match: 4. The TCR sequence derives from a woman aged 40 to 55 with active or convalescent COVID-19. The specimen sequenced was peripheral blood. The chain employs TRBV7-2 and TRBJ2-7, with TRBD2 matching over 9 bases. In DNA, the CDR3 is TGTGCCAGCAGCTTAGAAGCGGGGGGAAACTACGAGCAGTACTTC. This gives the protein CASSLEAGGNYEQYF.